The 5 T cell receptor beta chains listed next were all sequenced from one sample in a study of Ad26.COV2.S vaccination and SARS-CoV-2 variants. Using immunoSEQ multiplex PCR, the repertoire was profiled, and TCRdb retains in-frame clones only, with some absent. The sample lists about 680,000 clones; approximately 88% were seen once. Treatment in this sample: some 20 received Ad26.COV2.S at low or high dose, single or two shots; about 5 received placebo; per-sample allocation not given. Samples analyzed were those drawn on day 63 after the first vaccine or placebo injection. The sequencing here drew on peripheral blood, taken in a trial of Ad26.COV2.S vaccine versus placebo. Source of these receptors: a person between 18 and 59 years old who received the Ad26.COV2.S COVID-19 vaccine or a placebo.

The chain recombines TRBV5-5 with TRBJ2-2, with no clear D. Trimming shortened V by 6 bases and J by 4 bases, and 10 bases separated the two germline ends. The CDR3 has 13 amino acids. CDR1 is SGHKS, CDR2 YYEKEE, per germline (reference sequence). CDR3 in amino acids: CASIFGGTGELFF. The CDR3 DNA follows: TGTGCCAGCATCTTCGGTGGCACCGGGGAGCTGTTTTTT. The entire variable domain, with the rest obtained from reference TRBV5-5 and TRBJ2-2, is as follows: DAGVTQSPTHLIKTRGQQVTLRCSPISGHKSVSWYQQVLGQGPQFIFQYYEKEERGRGNFPDRFSARQFPNYSSELNVNALLLGDSALYLCASIFGGTGELFFGEGSRLTVL.

This chain uses TRBV3-1 (or the pseudogene TRBV3-2) with TRBJ2-7; 10 bases line up with TRBD1. The J segment lost 10 bases and the V segment lost 2 bases, leaving 5 bases of the junction unmatched. The CDR3 runs to 13 residues. Germline loops: CDR1 LGHDT, CDR2 YNNKEL (reference sequence). CDR3 protein: CASSQRDRGSQYF. In DNA form, the CDR3 reads TGTGCCAGCAGCCAAAGGGACAGGGGATCTCAGTACTTC.

The rearrangement links TRBV19 to TRBJ2-7; perhaps TRBD1 as D (6 bases). CDR3 length: 13 residues. Looked up from germline, CDR1 is LNHDA and CDR2 is SQIVND (reference sequence). V lost 4 bases to trimming and J lost 5 bases, with 12 bases between them. As DNA, the CDR3 is TGTGCCAGTAGTACCGTCCAGGGGAACGAGCAGTACTTC. Its protein is CASSTVQGNEQYF. The full variable domain, completed using reference TRBV19 and TRBJ2-7, is DGGITQSPKYLFRKEGQNVTLSCEQNLNHDAMYWYRQDPGQGLRLIYYSQIVNDFQKGDIAEGYSVSREKKESFPLTVTSAQKNPTAFYLCASSTVQGNEQYFGPGTRLTVT.

The chain's CDR3 is CASSKEPGGPCFVGELFF. As DNA, the CDR3 is TGTGCCAGCAGCAAAGAGCCGGGGGGCCCTTGTTTTGTCGGGGAGCTGTTTTTT. J is TRBJ2-2 and V is TRBV21-1; TRBD2, the table's D call, lacks a check against the DNA. TRBV21-1 is termed a pseudogene. This CDR3 has 18 residues.

The chain carries TRBV12-3 or TRBV12-4 and TRBJ2-1; D gene uncertain. This CDR3 comprises 13 residues. The V gene lost 7 bases and the J gene lost 3 bases, with 10 bases spanning the gap. CDR3 DNA sequence: TGTGCCAGCACCCCCAATGGCTACAATGAGCAGTTCTTC. Translating it yields CASTPNGYNEQFF.